A selection of T cell receptor beta chains follows, all from one sample in a study of T cells after yellow fever vaccination. TCRdb re-analysed the 5' RACE reads in MiXCR, keeping a single row per CDR3 protein. The data contain about 330,000 distinct CDR3 sequences, about 4% of them singletons. Sample: PBMCs, taken 5 days after the yellow fever booster vaccination. These receptors were taken from a man younger than 35 who received the YFV17D yellow fever vaccine. CDR3s include the opening cysteine and the closing phenylalanine or tryptophan. D genes are given only for firm matches. For some rows the clone size is stated as once, few or many, or as a class when expanded; others skip it.

V gene	J gene	D gene	clone size	CDR3 protein	CDR3 DNA
TRBV19	TRBJ1-1	NA	NA	CASSPVSGGNTEAFF	TGTGCCAGTAGTCCGGTGAGTGGGGGGAACACTGAAGCTTTCTTT
TRBV4-3	TRBJ2-3	TRBD2	few	CASSQDHGAGGYTQYF	TGCGCCAGCAGCCAAGATCACGGCGCGGGGGGTTATACGCAGTATTTT
TRBV29-1	TRBJ1-1	NA	few	CSVVGAGGLKSVNTEAFF	TGCAGCGTGGTGGGGGCAGGAGGTTTGAAGAGTGTGAACACTGAAGCTTTCTTT
TRBV5-1	TRBJ2-6	NA	NA	CASSFLSGSASGANVLTF	TGCGCCAGCAGCTTTCTTTCAGGGTCGGCCTCTGGGGCCAACGTCCTGACTTTC
TRBV5-1	TRBJ2-3	TRBD1	NA	CASTQTGPSTDTQYF	TGCGCCAGCACCCAGACAGGGCCTAGCACAGATACGCAGTATTTT
TRBV6-2/TRBV6-3	TRBJ1-2	NA	few	CASESRGYGYTF	TGTGCCAGCGAGTCGCGCGGCTATGGCTACACCTTC
TRBV20-1	TRBJ1-2	NA	NA	CSARDGGQGYGYTF	TGCAGTGCTAGAGATGGAGGGCAGGGCTATGGCTACACCTTC
TRBV6-2/TRBV6-3	TRBJ2-2	NA	few	CASSYPPILFGELFF	TGTGCCAGCAGTTACCCTCCTATTCTCTTCGGGGAGCTGTTTTTT
TRBV27	TRBJ2-5	TRBD2	NA	CASRSFGGADQETQYF	TGTGCCAGCAGATCCTTCGGGGGGGCCGATCAAGAGACCCAGTACTTC
TRBV9	TRBJ1-2	NA	NA	CASSGEGTRTAYGYTF	TGTGCCAGCAGCGGGGAGGGCACCCGAACAGCCTATGGCTACACCTTC
TRBV6-9	TRBJ1-6	NA	many	CASSFRPLHF	TGTGCCAGCAGTTTTAGACCCCTCCACTTT
TRBV6-2/TRBV6-3	TRBJ2-1	NA	NA	CASSYSWGESEQFF	TGTGCCAGCAGTTACTCGTGGGGAGAGAGTGAGCAGTTCTTC
TRBV19	TRBJ2-5	NA	NA	CASSIAGVQETQYF	TGTGCCAGTAGTATAGCTGGGGTCCAAGAGACCCAGTACTTC
TRBV4-2	TRBJ2-4	NA	many	CASSSREAKNIQYF	TGTGCCAGCTCAAGCAGAGAAGCCAAAAACATTCAGTACTTC
TRBV28	TRBJ1-2	NA	few	CASSLIVGVYGYTF	TGTGCCAGCAGTTTAATTGTAGGGGTCTATGGCTACACCTTC
TRBV6-5	TRBJ2-7	TRBD1	NA	CASIPSGGHEQYF	TGTGCCAGCATCCCCTCAGGGGGCCACGAGCAGTACTTC